Presented here are 9 T cell receptor beta chains from one specimen sequenced in a study of cytomegalovirus exposure and HLA in healthy donors. PCR used 60 Vbeta primers and 13 Jbeta primers. Sequencing was performed with immunoSEQ multiplex PCR; in TCRdb, only in-frame clones are kept and a portion is missing. Among about 160,000 clones listed, 60% to 80% were seen once. The specimen sequenced was PBMCs. Every receptor here comes from a woman in her twenties or thirties in good health and CMV-seronegative.

Written as DNA, the CDR3 is TGTGCCTGGAGTGTGGGGCACCCTGGCGACGAGCAGTACTTC. The encoded protein is CAWSVGHPGDEQYF. The rearrangement joins TRBV30 to TRBJ2-7; the D gene is possibly TRBD1 (5 bases). Trimming pared 0 bases from V and 5 bases from J, leaving 14 bases between. Germline V gives CDR1 GTSNPN, CDR2 SVGIG (reference sequence). CDR3 size: 14 residues.

The V gene is TRBV7-9, the J gene TRBJ2-3; possibly TRBD2 for D (5 bases). The germline CDR1 and CDR2 sequences are SEHNR and FQNEAQ (reference sequence). This CDR3 comprises 17 residues. The V and J ends lost 7 bases and 5 bases respectively, with 25 bases between them. CDR3 DNA: TGTGCCAGCACACAAAGGCGGGCTTCCCAATTGAAAGATACGCAGTATTTT. It yields the protein CASTQRRASQLKDTQYF.

This sequence joins TRBV5-1 and TRBJ2-2; 9 bases line up with TRBD1. This CDR3 spans 14 amino acids. V shed 0 bases and J 7 bases; nucleotides not matched to a gene: 1. Germline values: CDR1 SGHRS, CDR2 YFSETQ. The CDR3 DNA follows: TGCGCCAGCAGCTTGGGACAGGGGGTCGGGGAGCTGTTTTTT. It is translated as CASSLGQGVGELFF.

This sequence joins TRBV10-3 and TRBJ2-5, with 10 bases lining up with TRBD1. V lost 9 bases to trimming and J lost 1 base; unmatched junction nucleotides: 8. The CDR3 runs to 15 residues. The V gene's germline CDR1 is ENHRY and CDR2 SYGVKD. The CDR3 is CAIRPGTGVQETQYF. DNA for the CDR3: TGTGCCATTAGGCCTGGGACAGGGGTCCAAGAGACCCAGTACTTC.

The chain is built from TRBV4-2 and TRBJ2-5, with 9 bases fitting TRBD2. The germline V gene encodes CDR1 LGHNA and CDR2 YNFKEQ. V shed 3 bases and J 5 bases; nucleotides not matched to a gene: 13. This CDR3 contains 17 residues. The CDR3 sequence is CASSQLGRGGLGETQYF. DNA of the CDR3: TGTGCCAGCAGCCAGCTCGGGCGGGGGGGTCTTGGGGAGACCCAGTACTTC.

The chain uses TRBV2 and TRBJ2-1, with D unclear. V was clipped by 4 bases and J by 9 bases, with 10 bases between them. The germline V gene encodes CDR1 SNHLY and CDR2 FYNNEI. This CDR3 is built from 12 residues. The chain's CDR3 is CASSVMFGEQFF. The CDR3 DNA is TGTGCCAGCAGTGTAATGTTCGGTGAGCAGTTCTTC.

The chain couples TRBV9 to TRBJ1-4; 10 bases line up with TRBD1. CDR3 size: 15 residues. CDR1 is SGDLS and CDR2 is YYNGEE in the germline V gene. V was clipped by 3 bases and J by 7 bases; unmatched bases: 6. Here the CDR3 reads CASSEKTGGFEKLFF. In nucleotides, the CDR3 is TGTGCCAGCAGCGAGAAGACAGGGGGCTTTGAAAAACTGTTTTTT.

This rearrangement joins TRBV9 to TRBJ2-3; 11 bases fit TRBD2. CDR3 length equals 19 residues. Losses at the gene ends were 0 bases for V and 6 bases for J; bases not matched to a gene: 15. Per the germline V gene, CDR1 is SGDLS and CDR2 is YYNGEE. The CDR3 here is CASSVGGTSGRLPQDTQYF. For the CDR3, the DNA is TGTGCCAGCAGCGTAGGGGGGACTAGCGGACGCTTACCCCAGGATACGCAGTATTTT.

In nucleotides, the CDR3 is TGTGCCAGCAGTGGGCTGATTTTCTCCCCCGGGGAGCTGTTTTTT. It is translated as CASSGLIFSPGELFF. The V call is TRBV6-1, the J call TRBJ2-2; D not resolved. The ends were cut back, 4 bases at V and 6 bases at J, with 15 bases in the middle. Germline CDR1 and CDR2: MNHNS and SASEGT. The CDR3 has 15 amino acids.